A selection of T cell receptor beta chains follows, all from one sample in a study of blood T cell repertoires in COVID-19. Sequenced by immunoSEQ multiplex PCR; TCRdb stores in-frame clones only, minus some. The table records fewer than 60,000 clones, 65% to 85% of them present only once. Sequencing was performed on peripheral blood. The origin of the receptors is a woman aged 80 or over with COVID-19, enrolled during active disease. CDR3s include the opening cysteine and the closing phenylalanine or tryptophan. D genes are given only for firm matches. Clone size is given for some rows only: seen once, a few or many times, or a class if the clone is expanded.

NA	TRBJ2-5	TRBD2	TRBV5-1	CASSLAGGQETQYF	TGCGCCAGCAGCTTGGCGGGGGGGCAAGAGACCCAGTACTTC
once	TRBJ1-6	NA	TRBV10-3	CAISDGVRNSPLHF	TGTGCCATCAGTGACGGGGTAAGAAATTCACCCCTCCACTTT
NA	TRBJ1-5	NA	TRBV4-1	CASSRRNGNQPQHF	TGCGCCAGCAGCCGGAGGAATGGCAATCAGCCCCAGCATTTT
once	TRBJ2-2	TRBD1	TRBV18	CASSPDRGLAGELFF	TGTGCCAGCTCACCCGACAGGGGTTTGGCCGGGGAGCTGTTTTTT
few	TRBJ2-5	TRBD2	TRBV7-6	CASTLAGGGGETQYF	TGTGCCAGCACCTTAGCGGGAGGAGGTGGGGAGACCCAGTACTTC
once	TRBJ2-2	NA	TRBV30	CAWSPGVSGELFF	TGTGCCTGGAGTCCAGGGGTGTCGGGGGAGCTGTTTTTT
NA	TRBJ1-1	TRBD1	TRBV3-1/TRBV3-2	CASSTNRGRTEAFF	TGTGCCAGCAGCACAAACAGGGGAAGGACTGAAGCTTTCTTT
NA	TRBJ1-1	NA	TRBV5-1	CASSWTQNTEAFF	TGCGCCAGCAGCTGGACACAGAACACTGAAGCTTTCTTT
NA	TRBJ2-1	NA	TRBV14	CASSQRGTSGLGEYNEQFF	TGTGCCAGCAGCCAAAGAGGGACCTCGGGACTGGGCGAATACAATGAGCAGTTCTTC
NA	TRBJ1-1	NA	TRBV12-3/TRBV12-4	CASSPTGAFF	TGTGCCAGCAGCCCTACAGGGGCTTTCTTT
once	TRBJ1-4	NA	TRBV7-3	CASSRGLGEKLFF	TGTGCCAGCAGTAGGGGGTTGGGGGAAAAACTGTTTTTT
once	TRBJ1-2	NA	TRBV29-1	CSVVGLEGNGYTF	TGCAGCGTTGTGGGGTTAGAGGGAAATGGCTACACCTTC
once	TRBJ1-1	NA	TRBV19	CASSMSRDTEAFF	TGTGCCAGTAGTATGAGCAGGGACACTGAAGCTTTCTTT
NA	TRBJ2-6	NA	TRBV7-3	CASSFPRVSGANVLTF	TGTGCCAGCAGCTTTCCCAGGGTTTCTGGGGCCAACGTCCTGACTTTC
NA	TRBJ2-3	NA	TRBV7-9	CASSSLSTDTQYF	TGTGCCAGCAGCTCCCTGAGCACAGATACGCAGTATTTT
NA	TRBJ2-5	NA	TRBV7-3	CASSEQGQETQYF	TGTGCCAGCAGCGAACAGGGACAAGAGACCCAGTACTTC
NA	TRBJ2-1	TRBD1	TRBV11-3	CASSRDRVTNEQFF	TGTGCCAGCAGCCGGGACAGGGTAACGAATGAGCAGTTCTTC
few	TRBJ1-2	NA	TRBV7-9	CASSTTGVHYGYTF	TGTGCCAGCAGCACCACGGGGGTCCACTATGGCTACACCTTC
NA	TRBJ2-7	NA	TRBV20-1	CSASQGSGEQYF	TGCAGTGCTAGTCAGGGGTCCGGCGAGCAGTACTTC
NA	TRBJ2-7	TRBD2	TRBV20-1	CSASTSGRVEQYF	TGCAGTGCTAGTACTAGCGGGAGGGTCGAGCAGTACTTC
once	TRBJ2-5	NA	TRBV5-1	CASSLALQETQYF	TGCGCCAGCAGCTTGGCCCTTCAAGAGACCCAGTACTTC
once	TRBJ2-1	NA	TRBV15	CATSRGERARLLNEQFF	TGTGCCACCAGCAGAGGTGAGAGGGCAAGGCTGCTCAATGAGCAGTTCTTC
NA	TRBJ2-3	TRBD1	TRBV27	CASRKLTGADTQYF	TGTGCCAGCAGGAAGCTGACAGGGGCCGATACGCAGTATTTT
NA	TRBJ1-1	NA	TRBV29-1	CSGSRDTEAFF	TGCAGCGGTTCCAGGGACACTGAAGCTTTCTTT
once	TRBJ2-1	NA	TRBV24-1	CATSDYSGNEQFF	TGTGCCACCAGTGATTACAGCGGCAATGAGCAGTTCTTC
NA	TRBJ2-7	NA	TRBV30	CAWSAEMGQAYEQYF	TGTGCCTGGAGTGCGGAAATGGGGCAGGCCTACGAGCAGTACTTC
NA	TRBJ2-1	NA	TRBV4-1	CASSQAIGSYNEQFF	TGCGCCAGCAGCCAAGCCATCGGTTCCTACAATGAGCAGTTCTTC
NA	TRBJ2-7	NA	TRBV11-3	CASSQQGYEQYF	TGTGCCAGCAGTCAACAGGGCTACGAGCAGTACTTC
NA	TRBJ1-1	NA	TRBV6-5	CASSRGQLEAFF	TGTGCCAGCAGTCGAGGGCAGTTAGAAGCTTTCTTT
NA	TRBJ2-1	TRBD2	TRBV11-1	CASSLGLAGYNEQFF	TGTGCCAGCAGCTTAGGCCTAGCGGGTTACAATGAGCAGTTCTTC
once	TRBJ1-1	TRBD1	TRBV12-5	CASGSTGGTLMNTEAFF	TGTGCTAGTGGTTCGACAGGGGGGACTTTAATGAACACTGAAGCTTTCTTT
NA	TRBJ2-4	NA	TRBV4-1	CASSLLAAKNIQYF	TGCGCCAGCAGCCTATTAGCGGCCAAAAACATTCAGTACTTC
once	TRBJ2-2	TRBD2	TRBV19	CASSGAGVWTGELFF	TGTGCCAGTAGTGGGGCGGGAGTTTGGACCGGGGAGCTGTTTTTT
NA	TRBJ2-1	TRBD1	TRBV6-5	CASSSPTGIGNEQFF	TGTGCCAGCAGTTCCCCGACAGGGATCGGCAATGAGCAGTTCTTC
few	TRBJ1-5	TRBD1	TRBV9	CASSAGTVINQPQHF	TGTGCCAGCAGCGCCGGGACAGTGATCAATCAGCCCCAGCATTTT
once	TRBJ2-1	TRBD1	TRBV5-1	CASSLSGQGVIEQFF	TGCGCCAGCAGCTTGTCGGGACAGGGGGTGATAGAGCAGTTCTTC
NA	TRBJ2-3	TRBD2	TRBV7-3	CASSLNSFSASGGSTDTQYF	TGTGCCAGCAGCCTAAATTCTTTCTCGGCTAGCGGGGGGAGCACAGATACGCAGTATTTT
NA	TRBJ1-2	TRBD1	TRBV7-6	CASRQGLNYGYTF	TGTGCCAGCCGACAGGGACTCAACTATGGCTACACCTTC
NA	TRBJ2-1	NA	TRBV28	CASAAFGQHNEQFF	TGTGCCAGCGCCGCCTTCGGACAGCACAATGAGCAGTTCTTC
once	TRBJ2-5	TRBD1	TRBV5-1	CASSLVSGTGETQYF	TGCGCCAGCAGCTTGGTCTCCGGGACAGGGGAGACCCAGTACTTC
NA	TRBJ2-5	NA	TRBV27	CASSGVQRRETQYF	TGTGCCAGCAGTGGGGTTCAGCGGAGGGAGACCCAGTACTTC
NA	TRBJ1-4	TRBD1	TRBV29-1	CSVGQGNEKLFF	TGCAGCGTTGGACAGGGTAATGAAAAACTGTTTTTT
NA	TRBJ1-1	NA	TRBV4-1	CASSQIWAGNTEAFF	TGCGCCAGCAGCCAAATCTGGGCGGGGAACACTGAAGCTTTCTTT
NA	TRBJ2-7	TRBD2	TRBV18	CASSPGTSSPEQYF	TGTGCCAGCTCACCCGGGACTAGTTCCCCCGAGCAGTACTTC
NA	TRBJ2-7	TRBD2	TRBV27	CASRPRGGYEQYF	TGTGCCAGCAGACCCCGGGGGGGCTACGAGCAGTACTTC
NA	TRBJ2-7	TRBD1	TRBV19	CASSIRGQNSYEQYF	TGTGCCAGTAGTATCCGGGGACAGAACTCCTACGAGCAGTACTTC
NA	TRBJ1-1	NA	TRBV5-6	CASSLQNTEAFF	TGTGCCAGCAGCTTACAGAACACTGAAGCTTTCTTT